This T cell receptor (beta chain) was retrieved from a study of blood T cell repertoires in COVID-19. Profiling relied on immunoSEQ multiplex PCR, and the TCRdb table lists in-frame clones only, not all of them. The table lists under 95,000 clones, approximately 85% of them singletons. Germline lookup yields CDR1 GTSNPN and CDR2 SVGIG (reference sequence). V was cut by 0 bases and J by 5 bases, with 14 bases left in between. This CDR3 has 16 amino acids. The chain is built from TRBV30 and TRBJ1-6; D remains unclear. Source material: peripheral blood. The source is a woman older than 75 with COVID-19, enrolled during active disease. CDR3 nucleotides: TGTGCCTGGAGTGTACGACTTTCCCAGCATAATTCACCCCTCCACTTT. Protein: CAWSVRLSQHNSPLHF. Using reference TRBV30 and TRBJ1-6 for the parts outside the CDR3, the full variable domain is SQTIHQWPATLVQPVGSPLSLECTVEGTSNPNLYWYRQAAGRGLQLLFYSVGIGQISSEVPQNLSASRPQDRQFILSSKKLLLSDSGFYLCAWSVRLSQHNSPLHFGNGTRLTVT.